What follows describes a single T cell receptor (beta chain). Its target is unknown. These data are taken from a study of naive and memory T cell subsets. CD4 T cells were positively selected, then CD8 T cells from the CD4-negative fraction. The beta constant-region primer was an equimolar mix of two oligonucleotides covering TRBC1 and TRBC2. Ligation attached a single-stranded oligonucleotide with a 12-nucleotide UMI and the SP2 primer to the cDNA 3' end. TCRdb analysed the UMI-ligation and nested PCR reads with MiXCR anew, one entry per CDR3 protein. The sample contains 140,000 to 150,000 distinct CDR3 sequences, more than 15% of which appear only once. Study-wide results and caveats: Activation and differentiation may alter RNA-based TCR counts. Especially in CD8 cells, naive repertoires contained a few larger clonotypes, possibly CD45RA-re-expressing memory cells.

The germline gives CDR1 SGHVS, CDR2 FQNEAQ. The CDR3 consists of 16 residues. V lost 8 bases, J lost 4 bases, and 12 bases stayed unmatched. This sequence was found in a human donor in good health. The chain is built from TRBV7-8 and TRBJ2-2; the match to TRBD1 covers 8 bases. The sample comprised naive CD4+ T cells from blood. The CDR3 region has the DNA TGTGCCAGCTCCCACCAGGGGGCCCGCGGCACCGGGGAGCTGTTTTTT. Translation gives CASSHQGARGTGELFF.